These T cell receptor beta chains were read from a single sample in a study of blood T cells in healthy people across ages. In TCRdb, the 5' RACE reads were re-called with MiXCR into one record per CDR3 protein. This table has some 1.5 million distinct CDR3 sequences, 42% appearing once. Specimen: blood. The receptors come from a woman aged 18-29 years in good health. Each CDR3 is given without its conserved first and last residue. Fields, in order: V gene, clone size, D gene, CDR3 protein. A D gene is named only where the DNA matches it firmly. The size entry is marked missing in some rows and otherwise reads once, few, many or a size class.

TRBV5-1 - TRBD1 ASRQDRGSDEQF
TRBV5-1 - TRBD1 ASSLRQGEVTEAF
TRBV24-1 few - ATSDREEQY
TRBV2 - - ASTGLDYSNQPQH
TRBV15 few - ATSRVIGPLGNEQF
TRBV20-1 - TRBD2 SARGRLAGVTDTQY
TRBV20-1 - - SASRGAEQPQH
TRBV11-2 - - ASSPLGSRANVLT
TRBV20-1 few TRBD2 SARATSGGPQETQY
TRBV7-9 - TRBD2 ASSTGTSFGYNEQF
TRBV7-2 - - ASSLGGGRGSNQPQH
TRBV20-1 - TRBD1 SARDRGAMNTEAF
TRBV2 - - ASSAGFGTDTQY
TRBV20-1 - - SASMWSVYEQY